One and the same sample provided the 4 T cell receptor beta chains below, sequenced in a study of blood T cell repertoires in COVID-19. The table came from immunoSEQ multiplex PCR; TCRdb's copy has only in-frame clones and leaves some out. The data hold a few hundred thousand clones, with about 88% observed a single time. The sample consisted of PBMCs or T cells enriched from blood (not recorded which). These receptor sequences come from a woman aged 45 to 65 who had recovered from COVID-19.

The J gene is TRBJ2-1, the V gene TRBV27, with 14 nucleotides matching TRBD2. Trimming removed 5 bases from V and 10 bases from J; junction bases left unmatched: 10. The CDR3 is 16 residues long. Germline CDR1 is MNHEY and CDR2 is SMNVEV (reference sequence). As DNA, the CDR3 is TGTGCCAGCAGTACCGGGACTAGCGGGAGCCCCAGGGAGCAGTTCTTC. Translation gives CASSTGTSGSPREQFF.

The V gene is TRBV10-3, the J gene TRBJ2-3, with 16 bases lining up with TRBD2. Per germline, CDR1 ENHRY and CDR2 SYGVKD. The CDR3 loop spans 19 amino acids. Germline trimming cut 5 bases from V and 4 bases from J; bases unmatched to any gene: 12. CDR3 coding DNA: TGTGCCATCAGTACCGGGACTAGCGGGAGGGCCTTTGTGGCAGATACGCAGTATTTT. This translates into CAISTGTSGRAFVADTQYF.

V usage is TRBV5-1 and J usage is TRBJ1-6; the D is unclear. The length of the CDR3 is 15 residues. V was cut by 0 bases and J by 8 bases, with 12 bases left in between. Germline V gene data show CDR1 as SGHRS and CDR2 as YFSETQ. CDR3 residues: CASSLALSGYSPLHF. CDR3 sequence (DNA): TGCGCCAGCAGCTTGGCCTTGTCTGGCTATTCACCCCTCCACTTT.

This clone has at least ten counts. This chain uses TRBV2 with TRBJ1-4; 8 nucleotides match TRBD1. The V gene end was trimmed by 6 bases and the J gene end by 5 bases; junction bases not matched to a gene: 5. The CDR3 length is 14 residues. CDR1 is SNHLY, CDR2 FYNNEI, per germline. The CDR3 bases are TGTGCCAGCAGATCCGGGACAGGCAATGAAAAACTGTTTTTT. Translated: CASRSGTGNEKLFF.